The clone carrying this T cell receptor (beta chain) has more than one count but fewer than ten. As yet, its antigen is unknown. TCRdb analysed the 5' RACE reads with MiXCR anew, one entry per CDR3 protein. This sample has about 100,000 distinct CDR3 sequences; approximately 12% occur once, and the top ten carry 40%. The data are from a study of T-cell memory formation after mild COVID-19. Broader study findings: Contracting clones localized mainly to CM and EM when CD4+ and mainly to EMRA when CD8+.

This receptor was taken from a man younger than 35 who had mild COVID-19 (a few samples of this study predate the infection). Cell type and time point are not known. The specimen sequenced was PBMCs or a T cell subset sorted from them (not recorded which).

Here the CDR3 DNA reads TGTGCCAGCCAGGGGATGACCCAGTACTTC. Translated, it gives CASQGMTQYF. This chain links TRBV27 with TRBJ2-5; a possible D gene is TRBD1 (6 bases). V was cut by 8 bases and J by 7 bases, with 8 bases left in between. Germline V gives CDR1 MNHEY, CDR2 SMNVEV (reference sequence). There are 10 residues in the CDR3.